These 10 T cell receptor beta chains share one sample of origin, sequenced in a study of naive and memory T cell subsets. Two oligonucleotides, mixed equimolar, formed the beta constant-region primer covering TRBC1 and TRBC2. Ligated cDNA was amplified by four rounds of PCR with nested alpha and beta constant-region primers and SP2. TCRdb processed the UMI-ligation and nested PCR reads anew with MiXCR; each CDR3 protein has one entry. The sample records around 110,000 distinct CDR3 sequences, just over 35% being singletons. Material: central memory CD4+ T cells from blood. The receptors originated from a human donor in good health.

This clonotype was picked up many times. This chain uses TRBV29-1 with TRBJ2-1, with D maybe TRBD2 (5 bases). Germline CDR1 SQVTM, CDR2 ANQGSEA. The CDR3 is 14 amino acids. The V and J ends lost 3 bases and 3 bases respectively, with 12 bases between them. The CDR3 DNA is TGCAGCGTTGAGGCCCGAGGGAACTACAATGAGCAGTTCTTC. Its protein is CSVEARGNYNEQFF.

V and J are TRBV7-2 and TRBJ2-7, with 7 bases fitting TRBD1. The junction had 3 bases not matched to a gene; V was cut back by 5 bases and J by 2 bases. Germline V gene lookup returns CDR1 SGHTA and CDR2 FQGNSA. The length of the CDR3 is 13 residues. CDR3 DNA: TGTGCCAGCAGCCTCGGGACAGCCTACGAGCAGTACTTC. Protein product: CASSLGTAYEQYF. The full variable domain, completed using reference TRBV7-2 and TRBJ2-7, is GAGVSQSPSNKVTEKGKDVELRCDPISGHTALYWYRQSLGQGLEFLIYFQGNSAPDKSGLPSDRFSAERTGGSVSTLTIQRTQQEDSAVYLCASSLGTAYEQYFGPGTRLTVT.

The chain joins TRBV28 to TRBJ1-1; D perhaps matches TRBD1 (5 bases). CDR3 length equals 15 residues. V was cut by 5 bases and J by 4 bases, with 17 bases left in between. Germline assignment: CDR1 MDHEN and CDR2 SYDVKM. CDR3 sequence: CASSEGPQRSTEAFF. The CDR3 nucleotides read TGTGCCAGCAGTGAGGGACCTCAGAGGAGCACTGAAGCTTTCTTT.

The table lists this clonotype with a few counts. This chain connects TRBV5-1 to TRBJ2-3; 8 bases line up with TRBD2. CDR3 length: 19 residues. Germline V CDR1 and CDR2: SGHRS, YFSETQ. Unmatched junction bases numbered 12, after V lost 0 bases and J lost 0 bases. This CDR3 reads CASSLGRLALLASTDTQYF. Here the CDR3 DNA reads TGCGCCAGCAGCTTGGGCAGACTAGCGCTCCTAGCTAGCACAGATACGCAGTATTTT.

CDR3 sequence reads: CASKEQTSVHNEQFF. The CDR3 DNA sequence: TGTGCCAGCAAGGAGCAAACGAGTGTACACAATGAGCAGTTCTTC. V usage is TRBV12-3 or TRBV12-4 and J usage is TRBJ2-1; D ambiguous. CDR3 size: 15 residues. V was pared by 7 bases and J by 5 bases, with 18 bases between.

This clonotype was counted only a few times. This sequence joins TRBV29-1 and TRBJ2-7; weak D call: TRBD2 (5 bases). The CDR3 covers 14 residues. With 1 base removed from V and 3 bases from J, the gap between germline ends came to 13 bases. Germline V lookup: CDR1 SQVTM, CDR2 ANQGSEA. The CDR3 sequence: CSVEVAGLFYEQYF. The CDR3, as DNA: TGCAGCGTTGAAGTAGCAGGACTTTTCTACGAGCAGTACTTC.

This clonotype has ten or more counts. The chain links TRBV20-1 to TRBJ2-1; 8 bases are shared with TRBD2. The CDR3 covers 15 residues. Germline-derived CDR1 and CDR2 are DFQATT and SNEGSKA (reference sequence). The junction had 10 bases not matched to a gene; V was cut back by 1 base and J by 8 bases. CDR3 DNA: TGCAGTGCTAGAGGACCGGGACTAGTTATGCATGAGCAGTTCTTC. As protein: CSARGPGLVMHEQFF.

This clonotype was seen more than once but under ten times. CDR3: CSALASNGRNSPLHF. In DNA form, the CDR3 reads TGCAGTGCTTTGGCCTCCAACGGGAGGAATTCACCCCTCCACTTT. This chain links TRBV20-1 with TRBJ1-6, with D hard to call. Trimming stripped 5 bases from V and 7 bases from J, with 18 bases between. Germline V gene data show CDR1 as DFQATT and CDR2 as SNEGSKA (reference sequence). The CDR3 spans 15 residues.

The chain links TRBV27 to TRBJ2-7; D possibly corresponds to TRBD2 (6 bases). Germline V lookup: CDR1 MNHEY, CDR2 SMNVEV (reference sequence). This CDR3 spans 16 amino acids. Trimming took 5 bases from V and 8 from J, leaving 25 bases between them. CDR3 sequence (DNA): TGTGCCAGCAGTCTGGGAGGAGACCCGGGTGGTAGAAAGCAGTACTTC. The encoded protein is CASSLGGDPGGRKQYF.

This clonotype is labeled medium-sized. The CDR3 DNA reads TGCAGTGCTACGCGTTATGGTAATGAGCAGTTCTTC. Translated, it gives CSATRYGNEQFF. The chain joins TRBV20-1 to TRBJ2-1; D gene uncertain. This CDR3 has 12 residues. Between the trimmed V and J ends, which lost 4 bases and 7 bases, there was a span of 11 bases. Germline-derived CDR1 and CDR2 are DFQATT and SNEGSKA (reference sequence).